Described below is a single T cell receptor beta chain sequence and its context. Its antigen remains unknown. This specimen comes from a study of STAT3 mutations in large granular lymphocyte leukemia. On the study more broadly: Canonical activating STAT3 mutations were detected in roughly half of the longitudinally sequenced T-LGLL patients. General observations from the study: At least one immunodominant TCR beta clonotype appeared in every T-cell large granular lymphocyte leukemia patient. In about 30% of the 18 patients, new TCR clonotypes emerged after therapy. Differing intervals and regimens complicate linking therapy response to clone burden. Some patients had persisting codominant clonotypes that could mask small clones.

The method was immunoSEQ multiplex PCR; TCRdb's version includes in-frame clones alone and lacks a portion of them. The sample shows 15,000 to 20,000 clones, 92% of them seen only once. Germline CDR1 LNHDA, CDR2 SQIVND (reference sequence). This CDR3 region has 14 residues. V lost 5 bases to trimming and J lost 8 bases; unmatched junction nucleotides: 11. The rearrangement uses TRBV19 and TRBJ1-2, with 7 bases matching TRBD1. The source is a man in his 60s with T-cell large granular lymphocyte leukemia. Some clones in this sample may be carry-over from other donors' samples. The sample taken for sequencing was peripheral blood mononuclear cells. CDR3 residues: CASSDPSTGAGYTF. In DNA form, the CDR3 reads TGTGCCAGTAGTGACCCATCTACAGGGGCCGGCTACACCTTC.